This record looks at one T cell receptor (beta chain) sequence and its context. The antigen is unknown. The CDR3 totals 14 residues. Germline V CDR1 and CDR2: MDHEN, SYDVKM. The V and J ends lost 4 bases and 4 bases respectively, with 10 bases between them. The repertoire was sequenced with immunoSEQ multiplex PCR; TCRdb's copy has only in-frame clones and lacks some. The sample lists around 29,000 clones; just under 80% were seen once. The record originates from a study of STAT5B mutations in CD4+ large granular lymphocyte leukemia. Turning to the study itself: The CDR3 'QG' motif was associated with a particular HLA allele among healthy donors. Study-wide points: Main leukemic clonotypes were patient-specific, but 25% appeared at low frequency elsewhere. Patient CD4-sorted repertoires looked more clonal than healthy CD4+ repertoires, even without putative leukemic clones. Top patient clones used TRBV06 genes more often: 8/27 versus 2/35 in controls.

Sample: CD4+ T cells from blood buffy coats. This TCR was recovered from a human donor in good health. The V call is TRBV28, the J call TRBJ1-4; D may be TRBD1 (5 bases). The CDR3 DNA sequence: TGTGCCAGCAGTTCAGGGACCCTTAATGAAAAACTGTTTTTT. It specifies CASSSGTLNEKLFF.